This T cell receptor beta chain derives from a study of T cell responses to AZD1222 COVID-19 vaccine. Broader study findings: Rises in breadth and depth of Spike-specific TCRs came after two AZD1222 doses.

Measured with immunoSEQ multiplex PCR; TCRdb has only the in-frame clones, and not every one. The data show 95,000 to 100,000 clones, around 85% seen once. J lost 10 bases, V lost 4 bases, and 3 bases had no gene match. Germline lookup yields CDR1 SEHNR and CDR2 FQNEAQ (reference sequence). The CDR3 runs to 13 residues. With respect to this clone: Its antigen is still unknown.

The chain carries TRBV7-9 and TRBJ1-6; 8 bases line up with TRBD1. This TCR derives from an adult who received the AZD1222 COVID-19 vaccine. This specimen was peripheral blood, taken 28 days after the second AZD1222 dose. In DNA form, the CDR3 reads TGTGCCAGCAGCTCACAGGGGGTCTCACCCCTCCACTTT. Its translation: CASSSQGVSPLHF.